This T cell receptor (beta chain) was found in a study of shared clonotypes between healthy human individuals. Nashville, Tennessee was home to all donors, each a Caucasian adult. Germline V gives CDR1 SGHKS, CDR2 YYEKEE (reference sequence). The CDR3 consists of 12 residues. V gave up 4 bases and J gave up 0 bases, with 3 bases separating them. Here immunoSEQ multiplex PCR was the method, and the copy in TCRdb shows in-frame clones only, minus some. Here the sample spans over a million clones, roughly 96% being singletons. The genes are TRBV5-5 and TRBJ2-3; D call uncertain. This receptor was taken from a man between 25 and 39 years old in good health. Sequencing input: naive CD4+ T cells sorted from blood. Indicated subset: CD45RA+ positively selected. The CDR3 spells CASSLSTDTQYF. Written as DNA, the CDR3 is TGTGCCAGCAGCCTTAGCACAGATACGCAGTATTTT.